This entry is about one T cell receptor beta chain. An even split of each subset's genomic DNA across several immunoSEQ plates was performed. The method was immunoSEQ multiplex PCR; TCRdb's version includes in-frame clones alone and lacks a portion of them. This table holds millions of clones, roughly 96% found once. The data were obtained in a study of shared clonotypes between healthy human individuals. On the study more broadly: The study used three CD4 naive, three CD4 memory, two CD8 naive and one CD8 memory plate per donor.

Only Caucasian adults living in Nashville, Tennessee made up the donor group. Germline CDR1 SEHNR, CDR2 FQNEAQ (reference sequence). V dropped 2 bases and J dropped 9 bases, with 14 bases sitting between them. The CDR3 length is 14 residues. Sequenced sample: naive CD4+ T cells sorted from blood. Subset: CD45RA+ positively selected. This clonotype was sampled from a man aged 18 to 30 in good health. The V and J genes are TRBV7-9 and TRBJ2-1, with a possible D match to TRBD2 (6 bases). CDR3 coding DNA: TGTGCCAGCAGCTTAATTCTGGAAGCGGGTGAGCAGTTCTTC. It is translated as CASSLILEAGEQFF.